This T cell receptor beta chain was sequenced during a study of blood T cell repertoires in COVID-19. Study-level background: The study drew acute and convalescent COVID-19 samples from the United States, Italy and Spain. Sources were T cells, B-cell-depleted T cells, or PBMCs; the material itself was cDNA or gDNA.

Patients at the Seattle site were enrolled during active infection and followed longitudinally. Authors' methods: For nucleated cells, counts were estimated from reference gene primer amplification. Only in-frame clones appear in the TCRdb table, and some are missing; sequencing was by immunoSEQ multiplex PCR. V, J and clone size are those of that table, while D and trimming were read from the DNA. Of over 200,000 clones in the sample, under 85% were seen once. Sequencing was done on a sample of peripheral blood. The receptor comes from a woman in her twenties or thirties with COVID-19, enrolled during active disease.

The CDR3 region is CSVDTGRTQYF. CDR3 coding DNA: TGCAGCGTGGACACGGGGAGGACGCAGTATTTT. V is TRBV29-1 and J is TRBJ2-3, with D possibly matching TRBD2 (6 bases). Between the trimmed V and J ends, which lost 6 bases and 9 bases, there was a span of 13 bases. Germline V CDR1 and CDR2: SQVTM, ANQGSEA. The CDR3 length is 11 residues.